This TCR beta chain was recorded in a study of shared clonotypes between healthy human individuals. General study points: Collection of samples was limited to blood; tissue repertoires likely differ. Sequencing depth was a factor that was expected to affect clonotype sharing among donors.

V shed 3 bases, J shed 1 base, and the junction held 7 bases outside the gene matches. The CDR3 is made up of 17 amino acids. Germline CDR1 reads ENHRY; CDR2 reads SYGVKD. The authors distributed each subset's genomic DNA evenly over several immunoSEQ plates. Sequencing used immunoSEQ multiplex PCR; TCRdb keeps in-frame clones, though not all of them. The sample comprises 800,000 to 1,200,000 clones, approximately 78% of which are singletons, and approximately 0.5% rests with the top ten. In the case of this clone: The target antigen is unknown.

Investigators divided CD4+ cells into CD45RA+ naive and CD45RA-negative memory subsets. The sequenced sample consisted of memory CD4+ T cells from PBMCs. Subset described: CD45RA-negative fraction. The receptor was isolated from a man in his late teens or twenties in good health. Some clones in this sample may be carry-over from other donors' samples. The chain combines TRBV10-3 with TRBJ2-1; 9 positions match TRBD2. CDR3 coding DNA: TGTGCCATCAGTGACCTGAGGGCGGGAGGGTCCTACAATGAGCAGTTCTTC. Translation gives CAISDLRAGGSYNEQFF.